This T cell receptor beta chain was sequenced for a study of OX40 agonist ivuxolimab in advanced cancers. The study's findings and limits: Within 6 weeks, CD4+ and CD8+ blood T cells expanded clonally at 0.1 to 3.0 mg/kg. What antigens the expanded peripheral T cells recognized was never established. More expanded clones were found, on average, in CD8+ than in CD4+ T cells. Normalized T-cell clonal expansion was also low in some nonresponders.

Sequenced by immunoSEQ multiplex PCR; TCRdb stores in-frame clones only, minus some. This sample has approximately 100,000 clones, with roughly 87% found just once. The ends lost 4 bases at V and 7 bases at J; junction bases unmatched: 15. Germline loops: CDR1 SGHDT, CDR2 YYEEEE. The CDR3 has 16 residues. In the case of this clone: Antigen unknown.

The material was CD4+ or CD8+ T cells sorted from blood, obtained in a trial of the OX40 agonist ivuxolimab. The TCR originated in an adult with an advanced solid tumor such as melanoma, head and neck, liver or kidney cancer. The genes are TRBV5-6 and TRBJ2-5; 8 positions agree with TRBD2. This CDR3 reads CASSRIAGTVRGTQYF. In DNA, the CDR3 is TGTGCCAGCAGCCGGATAGCGGGGACGGTACGAGGGACCCAGTACTTC.